This is a list of T cell receptor beta chains from one sample in a study of response to subunit inactivated influenza vaccine. TCRdb re-analysed the RT-PCR reads in MiXCR, keeping a single row per CDR3 protein. The table includes about 540,000 distinct CDR3 sequences, 20% to 25% detected once. The sample also formed part of further work on T cells expressing NK-cell markers.

The specimen comprised CD4+ T cells sorted from PBMCs, sampled 11 to 12 days after vaccination. The receptors come from a man aged 50 to 60 who received an inactivated influenza vaccine. Each CDR3 is given without its conserved first and last residue. Fields, in order: CDR3 protein, D gene, J gene, V gene, CDR3 length. D genes are given only for firm matches.

ASSPDRGILYGYT	TRBD1	TRBJ1-2	TRBV5-4	13
AIRGGQKSSPLH	TRBD1	TRBJ1-6	TRBV10-3	12
SVEAAVANYGYT	-	TRBJ1-2	TRBV29-1	12
ASSSLTSTDTQY	-	TRBJ2-3	TRBV7-9	12
SARPGRANEQF	TRBD2	TRBJ2-1	TRBV20-1	11
SAHASGTTQETQY	TRBD2	TRBJ2-5	TRBV20-1	13
ASSPRTGSTEAF	TRBD1	TRBJ1-1	TRBV12-3/TRBV12-4	12
SATGHYEQY	-	TRBJ2-7	TRBV20-1	9
ASSSPGQSNNEQF	TRBD1	TRBJ2-1	TRBV12-3/TRBV12-4	13
ASSTNQGTEAF	-	TRBJ1-1	TRBV7-9	11